Listed below are T cell receptor beta chains from one sample, sequenced in a study of graft-versus-host responses after intestinal transplantation. The method was immunoSEQ multiplex PCR; TCRdb's version includes in-frame clones alone and lacks a portion of them. This sample has about 8,200 clones; about 93% occur once, and the top ten carry about 2%. The input for sequencing was PBMCs, taken 11 days after intestinal transplantation. The receptor set was obtained from a human patient who received an intestinal transplant, so some T cells may come from the graft donor. Both conserved end residues are part of each CDR3. The D gene is left open where the match is weak. Expanded clones get a size class; other rows say once, few or many, or leave the size out.

D gene: TRBD2
CDR3 length: 11
J gene: TRBJ2-7
clone size: NA
V gene: TRBV4-1
CDR3 protein: CATGGGTEQYF
CDR3 DNA: TGCGCCACGGGGGGAGGAACTGAGCAGTACTTC

D gene: NA
CDR3 length: 15
J gene: TRBJ2-3
clone size: NA
V gene: TRBV2
CDR3 protein: CASSEWWGRTDTQYF
CDR3 DNA: TGTGCCAGCAGTGAATGGTGGGGGCGCACAGATACGCAGTATTTT

D gene: TRBD1
CDR3 length: 13
J gene: TRBJ1-1
clone size: NA
V gene: TRBV14
CDR3 protein: CASSLTGGVLAFF
CDR3 DNA: TGTGCCAGCAGCCTGACAGGGGGCGTATTGGCTTTCTTT

D gene: TRBD1
CDR3 length: 15
J gene: TRBJ2-2
clone size: once
V gene: TRBV27
CDR3 protein: CASALQGIEPGELFF
CDR3 DNA: TGTGCCAGCGCACTACAGGGGATTGAACCCGGGGAGCTGTTTTTT

D gene: TRBD1
CDR3 length: 13
J gene: TRBJ1-2
clone size: NA
V gene: TRBV27
CDR3 protein: CASSSAGGVGYTF
CDR3 DNA: TGTGCCAGCAGTTCGGCAGGGGGCGTTGGCTACACCTTC

D gene: TRBD1
CDR3 length: 14
J gene: TRBJ1-2
clone size: NA
V gene: TRBV27
CDR3 protein: CASSRTGEYYGYTF
CDR3 DNA: TGTGCCAGCAGCAGGACAGGGGAGTACTATGGCTACACCTTC

D gene: NA
CDR3 length: 15
J gene: TRBJ1-1
clone size: NA
V gene: TRBV28
CDR3 protein: CASSLSGRANTEAFF
CDR3 DNA: TGTGCCAGCAGTTTATCGGGCAGGGCTAACACTGAAGCTTTCTTT

D gene: NA
CDR3 length: 15
J gene: TRBJ2-6
clone size: NA
V gene: TRBV6-4
CDR3 protein: CASSDPQGGANVLTF
CDR3 DNA: TGTGCCAGCAGTGACCCACAGGGTGGGGCCAACGTCCTGACTTTC

D gene: TRBD1
CDR3 length: 19
J gene: TRBJ2-2
clone size: NA
V gene: TRBV4-1
CDR3 protein: CASSPPGQGAARNTGELFF
CDR3 DNA: TGCGCCAGCAGCCCCCCGGGACAGGGTGCAGCGAGGAACACCGGGGAGCTGTTTTTT

D gene: NA
CDR3 length: 15
J gene: TRBJ2-1
clone size: NA
V gene: TRBV27
CDR3 protein: CASSLGSYRVHEQFF
CDR3 DNA: TGTGCCAGCAGTTTAGGATCTTACAGGGTGCATGAGCAGTTCTTC

D gene: NA
CDR3 length: 16
J gene: TRBJ2-7
clone size: NA
V gene: TRBV19
CDR3 protein: CASSMVGGASSYEQYF
CDR3 DNA: TGTGCCAGTAGTATGGTTGGTGGGGCGAGCTCCTACGAGCAGTACTTC

D gene: NA
CDR3 length: 14
J gene: TRBJ1-4
clone size: NA
V gene: TRBV6-5
CDR3 protein: CASSLGGRGEKLFF
CDR3 DNA: TGTGCCAGCAGTTTGGGTGGGAGGGGCGAAAAACTGTTTTTT

D gene: TRBD1
CDR3 length: 17
J gene: TRBJ1-1
clone size: NA
V gene: TRBV7-8
CDR3 protein: CASSPMDRDNWHTEAFF
CDR3 DNA: TGTGCCAGCAGCCCGATGGACAGGGACAATTGGCACACTGAAGCTTTCTTT

D gene: TRBD1
CDR3 length: 14
J gene: TRBJ2-5
clone size: NA
V gene: TRBV4-1
CDR3 protein: CASSGRQGPETQYF
CDR3 DNA: TGCGCCAGCAGCGGGCGACAGGGTCCAGAGACCCAGTACTTC

D gene: NA
CDR3 length: 13
J gene: TRBJ1-1
clone size: once
V gene: TRBV18
CDR3 protein: CASSSHRETEAFF
CDR3 DNA: TGTGCCAGCTCATCACACAGGGAAACTGAAGCTTTCTTT

D gene: NA
CDR3 length: 13
J gene: TRBJ2-2
clone size: NA
V gene: TRBV15
CDR3 protein: CATRPTLTGELFF
CDR3 DNA: TGTGCCACCAGGCCGACACTCACCGGGGAGCTGTTTTTT

D gene: NA
CDR3 length: 17
J gene: TRBJ2-2
clone size: once
V gene: TRBV28
CDR3 protein: CASSLIWAGGNTGELFF
CDR3 DNA: TGTGCCAGCAGTTTAATCTGGGCGGGTGGGAACACCGGGGAGCTGTTTTTT

D gene: NA
CDR3 length: 15
J gene: TRBJ1-1
clone size: NA
V gene: TRBV28
CDR3 protein: CASSLRGQMNTEAFF
CDR3 DNA: TGTGCCAGCAGTTTACGTGGACAGATGAACACTGAAGCTTTCTTT

D gene: TRBD2
CDR3 length: 16
J gene: TRBJ2-3
clone size: NA
V gene: TRBV10-3
CDR3 protein: CAISGTSGGSTDTQYF
CDR3 DNA: TGTGCCATCAGTGGAACTAGCGGGGGTAGCACAGATACGCAGTATTTT

D gene: TRBD1
CDR3 length: 14
J gene: TRBJ1-1
clone size: NA
V gene: TRBV28
CDR3 protein: CASSLSTGLPDNFF
CDR3 DNA: TGTGCCAGCAGTTTATCGACAGGGCTCCCCGACAATTTCTTT

D gene: TRBD1
CDR3 length: 15
J gene: TRBJ2-7
clone size: NA
V gene: TRBV6-5
CDR3 protein: CASRPGQASSYEQYF
CDR3 DNA: TGTGCCAGCAGACCGGGACAGGCGAGCTCCTACGAGCAGTACTTC

D gene: TRBD1
CDR3 length: 17
J gene: TRBJ1-1
clone size: NA
V gene: TRBV4-1
CDR3 protein: CASSQLDRGRWNTEAFF
CDR3 DNA: TGCGCCAGCAGCCAACTCGACAGGGGGCGATGGAACACTGAAGCTTTCTTT

D gene: TRBD1
CDR3 length: 15
J gene: TRBJ2-7
clone size: NA
V gene: TRBV6-5
CDR3 protein: CASSTRDRGVYEQYF
CDR3 DNA: TGTGCCAGCAGTACCCGAGACAGGGGGGTCTACGAGCAGTACTTC

D gene: TRBD1
CDR3 length: 18
J gene: TRBJ1-2
clone size: NA
V gene: TRBV5-6
CDR3 protein: CASSLGRLPGQARGGYTF
CDR3 DNA: TGTGCCAGCAGCTTGGGGAGACTTCCGGGACAGGCGAGGGGGGGCTACACCTTC

D gene: TRBD1
CDR3 length: 16
J gene: TRBJ2-1
clone size: NA
V gene: TRBV4-2
CDR3 protein: CASSQERGQVGNEQFF
CDR3 DNA: TGTGCCAGCAGCCAAGAACGGGGACAGGTCGGGAATGAGCAGTTCTTC

D gene: TRBD2
CDR3 length: 15
J gene: TRBJ2-1
clone size: NA
V gene: TRBV29-1
CDR3 protein: CSVALAGGPQDEQFF
CDR3 DNA: TGCAGCGTTGCTCTAGCGGGAGGGCCGCAGGATGAGCAGTTCTTC

D gene: NA
CDR3 length: 13
J gene: TRBJ1-1
clone size: NA
V gene: TRBV9
CDR3 protein: CASSVGSDTEAFF
CDR3 DNA: TGTGCCAGCAGCGTAGGGTCGGACACTGAAGCTTTCTTT

D gene: NA
CDR3 length: 15
J gene: TRBJ1-1
clone size: NA
V gene: TRBV7-8
CDR3 protein: CASSGVGLGNTEAFF
CDR3 DNA: TGTGCCAGCAGCGGGGTGGGGCTCGGGAACACTGAAGCTTTCTTT

D gene: TRBD2
CDR3 length: 17
J gene: TRBJ2-3
clone size: NA
V gene: TRBV2
CDR3 protein: CASSKGGLAGETDTQYF
CDR3 DNA: TGTGCCAGCAGTAAAGGAGGACTAGCGGGAGAGACAGATACGCAGTATTTT

D gene: NA
CDR3 length: 17
J gene: TRBJ2-5
clone size: NA
V gene: TRBV7-9
CDR3 protein: CASSLGPGHQTKETQYF
CDR3 DNA: TGTGCCAGCAGCTTAGGACCGGGACACCAAACCAAAGAGACCCAGTACTTC

D gene: NA
CDR3 length: 15
J gene: TRBJ2-3
clone size: NA
V gene: TRBV4-1
CDR3 protein: CASSPHTGDTDTQYF
CDR3 DNA: TGCGCCAGCAGCCCACACACCGGAGACACAGATACGCAGTATTTT

D gene: NA
CDR3 length: 10
J gene: TRBJ2-1
clone size: NA
V gene: TRBV29-1
CDR3 protein: CSVDRNEQFF
CDR3 DNA: TGCAGCGTTGATCGGAATGAGCAGTTCTTC

D gene: NA
CDR3 length: 14
J gene: TRBJ1-3
clone size: NA
V gene: TRBV28
CDR3 protein: CASSPSRLGNTIYF
CDR3 DNA: TGTGCCAGCAGCCCCTCGAGGCTCGGAAACACCATATATTTT

D gene: TRBD2
CDR3 length: 16
J gene: TRBJ2-1
clone size: NA
V gene: TRBV11-2
CDR3 protein: CASSSGAGVPHNEQFF
CDR3 DNA: TGTGCCAGCAGCTCGGGCGCGGGAGTTCCTCACAATGAGCAGTTCTTC

D gene: NA
CDR3 length: 14
J gene: TRBJ2-3
clone size: once
V gene: TRBV2
CDR3 protein: CASQGSLSTDTQYF
CDR3 DNA: TGTGCCAGCCAGGGATCCCTCAGCACAGATACGCAGTATTTT

D gene: TRBD1
CDR3 length: 16
J gene: TRBJ2-4
clone size: NA
V gene: TRBV19
CDR3 protein: CASSMSGTGSLDIQYF
CDR3 DNA: TGTGCCAGTAGTATGTCCGGGACAGGGTCTTTGGACATTCAGTACTTC

D gene: TRBD2
CDR3 length: 14
J gene: TRBJ2-1
clone size: NA
V gene: TRBV19
CDR3 protein: CASSIGLADDEQFF
CDR3 DNA: TGTGCCAGTAGTATAGGACTAGCGGACGATGAGCAGTTCTTC

D gene: TRBD1
CDR3 length: 14
J gene: TRBJ1-4
clone size: NA
V gene: TRBV27
CDR3 protein: CASSYRGANEKLFF
CDR3 DNA: TGTGCCAGCAGTTACAGGGGAGCTAATGAAAAACTGTTTTTT

D gene: TRBD1
CDR3 length: 16
J gene: TRBJ1-5
clone size: NA
V gene: TRBV4-1
CDR3 protein: CASSQELGQVNQPQHF
CDR3 DNA: TGCGCCAGCAGCCAAGAGCTCGGACAGGTCAATCAGCCCCAGCATTTT

D gene: NA
CDR3 length: 16
J gene: TRBJ2-3
clone size: NA
V gene: TRBV4-1
CDR3 protein: CASSQEDRLYWDTQYF
CDR3 DNA: TGCGCCAGCAGCCAAGAAGACCGACTTTATTGGGATACGCAGTATTTT

D gene: NA
CDR3 length: 15
J gene: TRBJ1-5
clone size: NA
V gene: TRBV9
CDR3 protein: CASSVDNRIDQPQHF
CDR3 DNA: TGTGCCAGCAGCGTAGATAACAGGATCGATCAGCCCCAGCATTTT

D gene: TRBD1
CDR3 length: 13
J gene: TRBJ2-1
clone size: NA
V gene: TRBV19
CDR3 protein: CASSRDSYNEQFF
CDR3 DNA: TGTGCCAGTAGTCGGGACAGTTACAATGAGCAGTTCTTC

D gene: NA
CDR3 length: 16
J gene: TRBJ1-1
clone size: NA
V gene: TRBV5-6
CDR3 protein: CASSTIRTGGWTEAFF
CDR3 DNA: TGTGCCAGCAGCACAATCCGGACGGGGGGGTGGACTGAAGCTTTCTTT